The 20 T cell receptor beta chains listed next were all sequenced from one sample in a study of T cell changes during pregnancy in multiple sclerosis. Assay used: immunoSEQ multiplex PCR; TCRdb lists only in-frame clones, some missing. The sample consists of about 22,000 clones, more than 85% of them appearing once. This sample comprised CD4+ T cells from peripheral blood mononuclear cells, obtained after pregnancy. All receptors come from a female donor in good health, enrolled as a control in a pregnancy study.

V is TRBV29-1 and J is TRBJ2-1; the D gene is possibly TRBD2 (6 bases). Germline V gives CDR1 SQVTM, CDR2 ANQGSEA. V was pared by 8 bases and J by 1 base, with 18 bases between. The CDR3 is 15 residues long. CDR3 loop: CSTKDGSPSYNEQFF. In DNA form, the CDR3 reads TGCAGCACGAAGGACGGGAGCCCGTCCTACAATGAGCAGTTCTTC.

V gene TRBV6-1 combines with J gene TRBJ1-1; 12 bases fit TRBD1. V lost 6 bases to trimming and J lost 7 bases; unmatched junction nucleotides: 9. This CDR3 is 15 amino acids long. Germline V CDR1 and CDR2: MNHNS, SASEGT. Written as DNA, the CDR3 is TGTGCCAGCAGCCACCCGGGACAGGGGGCGGTTGAAGCTTTCTTT. Amino acids: CASSHPGQGAVEAFF.

This clone was picked up one time. The chain is built from TRBV5-6 and TRBJ1-4; 8 nucleotides line up with TRBD1. The CDR3 covers 17 residues. Trimming removed 1 base from V and 5 bases from J; junction bases left unmatched: 10. The germline V gene encodes CDR1 SGHDT and CDR2 YYEEEE. CDR3 sequence: CASSLLTGDRINEKLFF. CDR3 sequence (DNA): TGTGCCAGCAGCTTGCTAACCGGGGACAGGATAAATGAAAAACTGTTTTTT.

V usage is TRBV29-1 and J usage is TRBJ2-3; D is possibly TRBD2 (6 bases). Germline lookup yields CDR1 SQVTM and CDR2 ANQGSEA. This CDR3 contains 13 residues. The V and J ends lost 7 bases and 1 base respectively, with 12 bases between them. The CDR3 coding sequence is TGCAGCGGGACTAAGGCCCGCACAGATACGCAGTATTTT. Its protein product is CSGTKARTDTQYF.

The chain has TRBV28 and TRBJ2-7; TRBD1 matches 9 bases. J was trimmed by 4 bases and V by 6 bases; bases with no gene match: 7. Germline V gives CDR1 MDHEN, CDR2 SYDVKM. This CDR3 spans 14 amino acids. DNA for the CDR3: TGTGCCAGCAGGGGACAGGGATTCGTATACGAGCAGTACTTC. Translating gives CASRGQGFVYEQYF.

This clone was counted between two and nine times. J is TRBJ1-5 and V is TRBV21-1. TRBV21-1 is a listed pseudogene. The CDR3 spans 12 residues. The CDR3 protein is CASSKHSQPQHF. The DNA of the CDR3 is TGTGCCAGCAGCAAACATAGTCAGCCCCAGCATTTT.

The genes are TRBV10-3 and TRBJ2-1; 11 bases are shared with TRBD2. The CDR3 contains 14 residues. Per the germline V gene, CDR1 is ENHRY and CDR2 is SYGVKD. With 7 bases clipped from V and 10 bases from J, the junction kept 9 bases outside the gene matches. CDR3 sequence (DNA): TGTGCCATCAATCTAGCGGGAGGCCTAACCGAGCAGTTCTTC. Translating gives CAINLAGGLTEQFF.

V usage is TRBV10-1 and J usage is TRBJ2-3; 12 bases align to TRBD2. The CDR3 has 18 amino acids. Looked up from germline, CDR1 is WNHNN and CDR2 is SYGVQD (reference sequence). Losses at the gene ends were 5 bases for V and 2 bases for J; bases not matched to a gene: 11. The CDR3 DNA follows: TGCGCCAGCAGTCCTGGATTGACTAGCGGGGGTACCACAGATACGCAGTATTTT. Amino acid sequence: CASSPGLTSGGTTDTQYF.

V is TRBV28 and J is TRBJ1-3, with 11 bases that match TRBD1. Germline V gene lookup returns CDR1 MDHEN and CDR2 SYDVKM. The CDR3 covers 15 residues. The junction had 12 bases not matched to a gene; V was cut back by 9 bases and J by 8 bases. CDR3 protein: CASTGTGGKGDTIYF. The CDR3 nucleotides read TGTGCCAGTACCGGGACAGGGGGTAAGGGGGACACCATATATTTT.

This chain uses TRBV19 with TRBJ2-2, with TRBD1 matching over 9 bases. Germline V gene data show CDR1 as LNHDA and CDR2 as SQIVND (reference sequence). With V trimmed by 10 bases and J by 7 bases, 7 bases remained unmatched. CDR3 length: 13 amino acids. The chain's CDR3 is CAIFDRGVGELFF. The CDR3 DNA reads TGTGCCATCTTCGACAGGGGGGTCGGGGAGCTGTTTTTT. Using reference TRBV19 and TRBJ2-2 for the parts outside the CDR3, the full variable domain is DGGITQSPKYLFRKEGQNVTLSCEQNLNHDAMYWYRQDPGQGLRLIYYSQIVNDFQKGDIAEGYSVSREKKESFPLTVTSAQKNPTAFYLCAIFDRGVGELFFGEGSRLTVL.

The count of this clone is one. The CDR3 sequence: CASSLQAGGGNEQFF. The CDR3 DNA reads TGTGCCAGCAGCCTCCAAGCGGGAGGGGGCAATGAGCAGTTCTTC. The chain links TRBV7-2 to TRBJ2-1; 10 positions agree with TRBD2. Germline assignment: CDR1 SGHTA and CDR2 FQGNSA. The CDR3 contains 15 residues. V lost 5 bases and J lost 6; bases outside the gene matches: 7.

The CDR3 DNA follows: TGTGCCAGCAGTCGCCAGGACGAGCAGTACTTC. This encodes CASSRQDEQYF. V gene TRBV28 combines with J gene TRBJ2-7; D not resolved. Between the trimmed V and J ends, which lost 5 bases and 5 bases, there was a span of 7 bases. The CDR3 runs 11 residues. Germline CDR1 reads MDHEN; CDR2 reads SYDVKM. Combining the CDR3 with reference TRBV28 and TRBJ2-7 gives the whole variable domain DVKVTQSSRYLVKRTGEKVFLECVQDMDHENMFWYRQDPGLGLRLIYFSYDVKMKEKGDIPEGYSVSREKKERFSLILESASTNQTSMYLCASSRQDEQYFGPGTRLTVT.

The chain employs TRBV5-6 and TRBJ1-5; no reliable D call. The germline gives CDR1 SGHDT, CDR2 YYEEEE. V gave up 4 bases and J gave up 2 bases, with 10 bases separating them. The CDR3 length is 14 residues. CDR3 loop: CASSRQWGNQPQHF. The CDR3 nucleotides are TGTGCCAGCAGCCGACAATGGGGCAATCAGCCCCAGCATTTT.

J is TRBJ2-1 and V is TRBV15; TRBD2 is a possible D gene (7 bases). The CDR3 length is 15 residues. Germline-derived CDR1 and CDR2 are LNHNV and YYDKDF (reference sequence). Trimming removed 1 base from V and 7 bases from J, with 14 bases in between. CDR3 in amino acids: CATSRVRGAGNEQFF. Written as DNA, the CDR3 is TGTGCCACCAGCAGAGTTCGGGGGGCGGGGAATGAGCAGTTCTTC.

The chain uses TRBV14 and TRBJ2-2, with 7 bases lining up with TRBD1. CDR1 SGHDN and CDR2 FVKESK come from the germline V gene. The CDR3 contains 17 residues. J gave up 5 bases and V 2 bases, and 11 bases lay outside the gene matches. The CDR3: CASSQPRGQDITGELFF. The CDR3 nucleotides read TGTGCCAGCAGCCAACCCCGTGGACAGGACATTACCGGGGAGCTGTTTTTT.

The J gene is TRBJ1-2, the V gene TRBV6-5; the D is unclear. The V end was cut by 5 bases, the J end by 3 bases, with 13 bases between. The germline CDR1 and CDR2 sequences are MNHEY and SVGAGI. This CDR3 is 14 amino acids long. This CDR3 is CASSRRVQYYGYTF. CDR3 DNA: TGTGCCAGCAGTAGGAGGGTGCAATACTATGGCTACACCTTC.

The V and J genes are TRBV28 and TRBJ2-7; TRBD1 agrees at 9 bases. Germline V gene sequence: CDR1 MDHEN, CDR2 SYDVKM. J gave up 3 bases and V 5 bases, and 8 bases lay outside the gene matches. The CDR3 length is 15 residues. The CDR3 region has the DNA TGTGCCAGCAGTCGCCCCGGGACAGGGATCTACGAGCAGTACTTC. It specifies CASSRPGTGIYEQYF.

V and J are TRBV29-1 and TRBJ2-3, with D perhaps matching TRBD1 (5 bases). V gave up 8 bases and J gave up 6 bases, with 15 bases separating them. This CDR3 spans 12 amino acids. Germline CDR1 SQVTM, CDR2 ANQGSEA. The CDR3 reads CSIGRGGDTQYF. The CDR3 coding sequence is TGCAGCATAGGAAGGGGTGGGGATACGCAGTATTTT.

The chain carries TRBV7-8 and TRBJ2-7; 7 bases are a match to TRBD1. The CDR3 contains 14 residues. V was clipped by 7 bases and J by 2 bases; unmatched bases: 8. Germline CDR1 SGHVS, CDR2 FQNEAQ. Here the CDR3 DNA reads TGTGCCAGCAAGGGAAGGGACAGCGCCTACGAGCAGTACTTC. Translation: CASKGRDSAYEQYF.

The V gene is TRBV19, the J gene TRBJ2-2; D is uncertain. Per germline, CDR1 LNHDA and CDR2 SQIVND (reference sequence). The CDR3 runs 11 residues. V was pared by 7 bases and J by 5 bases, with 5 bases between. CDR3 nucleotides: TGTGCCAGTATGAGTACCGGGGAGCTGTTTTTT. This sequence encodes CASMSTGELFF.